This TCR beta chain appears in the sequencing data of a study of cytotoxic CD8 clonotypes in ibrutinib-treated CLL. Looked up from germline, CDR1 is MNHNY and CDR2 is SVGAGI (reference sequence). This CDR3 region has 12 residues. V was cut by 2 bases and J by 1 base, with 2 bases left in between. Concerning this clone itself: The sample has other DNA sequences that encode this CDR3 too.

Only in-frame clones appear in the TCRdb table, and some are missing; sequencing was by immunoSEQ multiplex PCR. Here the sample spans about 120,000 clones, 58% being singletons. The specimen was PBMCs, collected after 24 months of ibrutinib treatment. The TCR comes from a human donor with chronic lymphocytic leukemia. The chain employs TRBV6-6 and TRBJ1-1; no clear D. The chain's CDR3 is CASSYRNTEAFF. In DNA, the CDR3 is TGTGCCAGCAGTTACAGGAACACTGAAGCTTTCTTT.